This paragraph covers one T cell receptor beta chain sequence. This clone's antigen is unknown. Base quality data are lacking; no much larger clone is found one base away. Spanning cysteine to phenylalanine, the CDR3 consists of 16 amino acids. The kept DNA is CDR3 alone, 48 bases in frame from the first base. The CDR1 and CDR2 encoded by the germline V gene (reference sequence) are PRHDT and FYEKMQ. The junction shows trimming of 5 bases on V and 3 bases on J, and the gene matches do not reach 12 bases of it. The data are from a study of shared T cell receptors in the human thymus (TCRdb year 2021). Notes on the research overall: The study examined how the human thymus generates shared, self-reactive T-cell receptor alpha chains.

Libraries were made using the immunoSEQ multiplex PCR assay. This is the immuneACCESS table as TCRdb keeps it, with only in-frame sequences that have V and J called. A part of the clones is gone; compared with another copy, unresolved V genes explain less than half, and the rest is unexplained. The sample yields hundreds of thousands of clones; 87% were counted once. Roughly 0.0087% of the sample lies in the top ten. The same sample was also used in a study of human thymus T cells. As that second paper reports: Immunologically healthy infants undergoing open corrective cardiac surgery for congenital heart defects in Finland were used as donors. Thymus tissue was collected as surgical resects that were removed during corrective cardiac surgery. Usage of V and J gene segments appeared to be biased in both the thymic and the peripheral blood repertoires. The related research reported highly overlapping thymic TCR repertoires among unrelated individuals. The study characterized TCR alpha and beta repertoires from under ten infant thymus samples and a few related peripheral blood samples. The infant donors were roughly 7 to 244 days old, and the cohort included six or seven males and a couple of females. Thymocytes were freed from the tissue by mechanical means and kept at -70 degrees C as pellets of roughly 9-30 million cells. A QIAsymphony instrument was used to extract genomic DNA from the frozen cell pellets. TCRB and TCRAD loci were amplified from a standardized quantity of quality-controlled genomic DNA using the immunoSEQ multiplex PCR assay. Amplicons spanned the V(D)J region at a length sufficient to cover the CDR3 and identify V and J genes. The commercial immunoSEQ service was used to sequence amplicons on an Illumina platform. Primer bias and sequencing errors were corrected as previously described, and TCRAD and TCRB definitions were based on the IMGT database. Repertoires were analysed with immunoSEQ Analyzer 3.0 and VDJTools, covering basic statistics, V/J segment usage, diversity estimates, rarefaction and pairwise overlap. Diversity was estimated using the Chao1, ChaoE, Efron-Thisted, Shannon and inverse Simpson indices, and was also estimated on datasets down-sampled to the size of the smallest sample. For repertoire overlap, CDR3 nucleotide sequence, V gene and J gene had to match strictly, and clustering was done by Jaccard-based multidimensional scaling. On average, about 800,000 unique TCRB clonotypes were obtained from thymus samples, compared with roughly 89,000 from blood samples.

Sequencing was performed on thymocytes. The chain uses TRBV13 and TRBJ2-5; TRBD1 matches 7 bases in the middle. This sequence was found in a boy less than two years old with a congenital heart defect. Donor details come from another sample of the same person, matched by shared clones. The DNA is TGTGCCAGCAGCGTGACAGGGAAGGGAGTAGAAGAGACCCAGTACTTC. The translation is CASSVTGKGVEETQYF.